A selection of T cell receptor beta chains follows, all from one sample in a study of PD-1 blockade in mismatch repair-deficient tumors. The repertoire was sequenced with immunoSEQ multiplex PCR; TCRdb's copy has only in-frame clones and lacks some. Altogether 95,000 to 150,000 clones are present, 86% being singletons, with the ten largest covering approximately 13%. Sequencing used peripheral blood, obtained 44 weeks after starting pembrolizumab. The receptors here all came from an adult with mismatch repair-deficient cancer. Each CDR3 is given with its conserved first and last residue. A D gene is named only where the DNA matches it firmly. Clone size is shown for a subset of rows, as once, few, many or a class of expanded clone.

>.|TRBD1|TRBJ2-1|TRBV6-6
CASSPPGDRNNEQFF
TGTGCCAGCAGTCCCCCTGGGGACAGGAACAATGAGCAGTTCTTC
>.|.|TRBJ2-4|TRBV10-3
CAISESGHLNGIQYF
TGTGCCATCAGTGAGTCTGGACACCTTAATGGCATTCAGTACTTC
>.|TRBD1|TRBJ2-7|TRBV13
CASSFTGQGFVEQYF
TGTGCCAGCAGCTTTACGGGACAGGGTTTCGTCGAGCAGTACTTC
>.|.|TRBJ2-7|TRBV6-1
CASSTAYEQYF
TGTGCCAGCAGTACCGCCTACGAGCAGTACTTC
>.|TRBD1|TRBJ2-7|TRBV11-2
CASSLDIGFGDRELCEQYF
TGTGCCAGCAGCTTAGATATTGGCTTCGGGGACAGGGAACTTTGTGAGCAGTACTTC
>.|.|TRBJ2-7|TRBV18
CASSPLPAGYEQYF
TGTGCCAGCTCACCACTACCCGCCGGCTACGAGCAGTACTTC
>.|TRBD2|TRBJ2-5|TRBV2
CASSETEVGGSGETQYF
TGTGCCAGCAGTGAAACGGAAGTGGGCGGGAGTGGGGAGACCCAGTACTTC
>.|TRBD1|TRBJ2-5|TRBV7-2
CASSPGQQETQYF
TGTGCCAGCAGCCCGGGACAGCAAGAGACCCAGTACTTC
>.|.|TRBJ2-5|TRBV18
CASSPPAVETQYF
TGTGCCAGCTCACCACCGGCGGTAGAGACCCAGTACTTC
>.|TRBD1|TRBJ2-7|TRBV7-9
CASSRLGQDPSYEQYF
TGTGCCAGCAGCCGCCTAGGACAGGACCCTTCCTACGAGCAGTACTTC
>.|TRBD1|TRBJ2-3|TRBV9
CASSGPRDRNTDTQYF
TGTGCCAGCAGCGGACCCCGGGACAGGAACACAGATACGCAGTATTTT
>.|TRBD1|TRBJ2-7|TRBV6-6
CASSYSGTGGYEQYF
TGTGCCAGCAGTTACTCGGGGACAGGGGGCTACGAGCAGTACTTC
>.|TRBD1|TRBJ2-7|TRBV2
CASTGTGFFGSYEQYF
TGTGCCAGCACCGGGACAGGGTTTTTTGGCTCCTACGAGCAGTACTTC
>.|TRBD1|TRBJ2-1|TRBV5-1
CASSVGQGGYNEQFF
TGCGCCAGCAGCGTGGGACAGGGGGGATACAATGAGCAGTTCTTC
>.|.|TRBJ2-7|TRBV27
CASSTVGEGNYEQYF
TGTGCCAGCAGTACTGTAGGTGAAGGGAACTACGAGCAGTACTTC
>once|TRBD1|TRBJ1-4|TRBV14
CASSQVRGPTEKLFF
TGTGCCAGCAGCCAAGTTAGGGGGCCTACTGAAAAACTGTTTTTT
>.|TRBD2|TRBJ2-1|TRBV9
CASSVGLAGEQFF
TGTGCCAGCAGCGTAGGACTAGCGGGTGAGCAGTTCTTC
>.|TRBD2|TRBJ2-5|TRBV2
CASRDGTSGFQETQYF
TGTGCCAGCAGGGATGGGACTAGCGGATTTCAAGAGACCCAGTACTTC
>few|TRBD2|TRBJ2-3|TRBV4-3
CASSQEREGPDTQYF
TGCGCCAGCAGCCAAGAGCGGGAGGGCCCAGATACGCAGTATTTT
>.|TRBD2|TRBJ2-3|TRBV28
CASRSPGLGDPDTQYF
TGTGCCAGCAGATCTCCGGGACTAGGGGATCCAGATACGCAGTATTTT
>.|TRBD2|TRBJ2-1|TRBV23-1
CASALAGAYNEQFF
TGCGCCAGTGCGCTAGCGGGAGCCTACAATGAGCAGTTCTTC
>.|TRBD2|TRBJ2-7|TRBV6-5
CASAYPIAGGEQYF
TGTGCCAGTGCCTATCCCATAGCGGGAGGCGAGCAGTACTTC
>few|.|TRBJ2-7|TRBV7-9
CASSGPEGSSYEQYF
TGTGCCAGCAGCGGGCCGGAGGGGAGCTCCTACGAGCAGTACTTC
>.|.|TRBJ2-2|TRBV7-6
CASSLVLGPNTGELFF
TGTGCCAGCAGCTTAGTGCTGGGACCGAACACCGGGGAGCTGTTTTTT
>.|.|TRBJ2-6|TRBV19
CASSIESSGANVLTF
TGTGCCAGTAGTATAGAGAGCTCTGGGGCCAACGTCCTGACTTTC
>.|TRBD1|TRBJ2-1|TRBV5-1
CASSPGPTGSYNEQFF
TGCGCCAGCAGCCCGGGTCCGACAGGGTCCTACAATGAGCAGTTCTTC
>few|.|TRBJ1-1|TRBV6-6
CASSFKHGQFGTEAFF
TGTGCCAGCAGTTTCAAACATGGACAGTTTGGGACTGAAGCTTTCTTT
>.|.|TRBJ2-7|TRBV18
CASSPGRGAYEQYF
TGTGCCAGCTCACCGGGTCGCGGGGCCTACGAGCAGTACTTC
>.|.|TRBJ2-5|TRBV5-1
CASSFGGQETQYF
TGCGCCAGCAGCTTCGGGGGCCAAGAGACCCAGTACTTC
>.|.|TRBJ2-1|TRBV9
CASSVGLALYNEQFF
TGTGCCAGCAGCGTAGGGCTAGCGCTATACAATGAGCAGTTCTTC
>.|TRBD1|TRBJ2-2|TRBV27
CASSTRDRGSTGELFF
TGTGCCAGCAGTACCAGGGACAGGGGATCCACCGGGGAGCTGTTTTTT
>.|TRBD2|TRBJ2-3|TRBV5-1
CASSPVAGGITDTQYF
TGCGCCAGCAGCCCCGTGGCGGGAGGGATTACAGATACGCAGTATTTT
>.|.|TRBJ1-1|TRBV2
CASSEDRAEAFF
TGTGCCAGCAGTGAAGACCGGGCTGAAGCTTTCTTT
>.|TRBD1|TRBJ1-1|TRBV6-1
CASSKGQGSTEAFF
TGTGCCAGCAGTAAGGGACAGGGAAGCACTGAAGCTTTCTTT
>once|.|TRBJ1-5|TRBV4-1
CASSQDSGDNQPQHF
TGCGCCAGCAGCCAAGATTCGGGAGACAATCAGCCCCAGCATTTT
>.|.|TRBJ2-7|TRBV4-2
CASSQDIPRGTSYEQYF
TGTGCCAGCAGCCAAGATATCCCGAGGGGCACCTCCTACGAGCAGTACTTC
>few|.|TRBJ2-7|TRBV12-5
CASGLVSRDEQYF
TGTGCTAGTGGTTTGGTCTCGAGAGACGAGCAGTACTTC
>.|.|TRBJ2-1|TRBV29-1
CSVGRAGNEQFF
TGCAGCGTTGGAAGGGCTGGTAATGAGCAGTTCTTC
>.|.|TRBJ2-5|TRBV4-1
CASSQEKPGGETQYF
TGCGCCAGCAGCCAAGAAAAACCAGGGGGGGAGACCCAGTACTTC
>.|.|TRBJ1-2|TRBV19
CASTGGGPREYGYTF
TGTGCCAGTACCGGGGGGGGGCCTCGGGAATACGGCTACACCTTC
>.|.|TRBJ2-1|TRBV29-1
CSVEAGISYNEQFF
TGCAGCGTTGAAGCAGGAATATCCTACAATGAGCAGTTCTTC
>many|.|TRBJ2-1|TRBV6-4
CASSDVQDGYNEQFF
TGTGCCAGCAGTGACGTGCAGGACGGGTACAATGAGCAGTTCTTC
>.|.|TRBJ2-6|TRBV19
CASSPQGVLSGANVLTF
TGTGCCAGTAGTCCCCAGGGAGTTCTCTCTGGGGCCAACGTCCTGACTTTC
>once|.|TRBJ1-5|TRBV19
CASSTQVLKLPQHF
TGTGCCAGTAGTACACAGGTGCTGAAGTTGCCCCAGCATTTT
>.|.|TRBJ2-7|TRBV6-5
CASSYQGRSYEQYF
TGTGCCAGCAGTTACCAGGGGCGATCCTACGAGCAGTACTTC
>.|.|TRBJ1-5|TRBV6-1
CASSDTLNQPQHF
TGTGCCAGCAGTGACACGCTTAATCAGCCCCAGCATTTT
>.|.|TRBJ1-2|TRBV11-2
CASSLEQGLDYGYTF
TGTGCCAGCAGCTTAGAGCAGGGGCTGGACTATGGCTACACCTTC
>.|TRBD2|TRBJ2-1|TRBV29-1
CSVDRGRLRGEQFF
TGCAGCGTTGACCGCGGGAGGCTTCGGGGTGAGCAGTTCTTC
>.|.|TRBJ2-1|TRBV2
CASSRDSYNEQFF
TGTGCCAGCAGTAGGGACTCCTACAATGAGCAGTTCTTC
>once|TRBD2|TRBJ2-4|TRBV7-6
CASSGLAGASMDIQYF
TGTGCCAGCAGCGGGCTAGCGGGAGCGAGCATGGACATTCAGTACTTC
>.|.|TRBJ2-1|TRBV13
CASSFQYNEQFF
TGTGCCAGCAGCTTTCAATACAATGAGCAGTTCTTC
>.|TRBD1|TRBJ1-5|TRBV2
CASRKTGGSQPQHF
TGTGCCAGCAGAAAGACAGGGGGCAGTCAGCCCCAGCATTTT
>.|TRBD1|TRBJ2-3|TRBV28
CASSPTLFGTGETDTQYF
TGTGCCAGCAGTCCCACCCTTTTTGGGACAGGGGAAACAGATACGCAGTATTTT
>.|.|TRBJ1-4|TRBV7-9
CASSIQLGATNEKLFF
TGTGCCAGCAGCATCCAGCTGGGAGCAACTAATGAAAAACTGTTTTTT
>.|.|TRBJ2-4|TRBV27
CASSLDVGRANIQYF
TGTGCCAGCAGTTTAGACGTGGGCAGGGCAAACATTCAGTACTTC